Sequencing of this T cell receptor beta chain was carried out in a study of blood T cell repertoires in COVID-19 (dated by TCRdb to about 2020). Turning to the overall study: Collaborator samples came from the United States, Italy and Spain and covered acute and convalescent phases of COVID-19. The material from the prospective study consisted of cDNA or gDNA derived from T cells, B-cell-depleted T cells, or PBMCs. The dataset comprised deeply sampled blood TCRbeta repertoires from subjects exposed to, actively infected with, or recovered from COVID-19. A freely available public database, intended as a resource for researchers studying the immune response to SARS-CoV-2, is where the repertoires were released. Samples were obtained from the ongoing ImmuneRACE study (first 160 participants) and from over 1,000 subjects provided by 6 global collaborators. Sample metadata almost always included a de-identified subject ID, COVID-19 status, age in years and sex. Where available, HLA class I and class II types were obtained from metadata supplied by the sample provider rather than from assay-based typing. Study-wide conclusions, independent of this receptor: The amount of clinical and demographic metadata varied by source and participant and was provided uncurated.

Collaborating institutions collected whole blood in K2EDTA tubes following their own protocols. Collaborator samples were shipped for TCRbeta analysis as frozen whole blood, isolated PBMCs, or DNA extracted from either sample type. The CDR3 numbers 20 residues from cysteine through phenylalanine. The DNA shown is the 60-base CDR3, in frame from base 1. The germline ends are 23 bases apart after V is trimmed by 2 bases and J by 0 bases. The germline V gene (reference sequence) specifies LNHDA as CDR1 and SQIVND as CDR2. The immunoSEQ Assay, a bias-controlled multiplex PCR, was used to amplify TCRbeta CDR3 regions from genomic DNA. The original methods were these. The number of nucleated cells in each sample was estimated by amplification of reference gene primers within the assay. Sequence reads were collapsed and filtered to measure the absolute abundance of every unique TCRbeta CDR3 rearrangement. For each sample, productive Simpson clonality was calculated by taking the square root of Simpson's diversity index across productive rearrangements. The table was pulled from immuneACCESS by TCRdb, which kept in-frame rearrangements only. Such tables lose some clones; where checked, under half of the loss comes from unresolved V genes, and the rest has no known cause. Clone size and the V and J calls come from that table; the DNA yielded D and trimming. The sample table contains roughly 200,000 clones; only one count was recorded for 83% of them. The top ten constitute roughly 8.7% of the sample.

On this clone: The antigen it recognizes is unknown. Qualities for individual bases were not recorded, and no much larger clone is one base off.

The rearranged segments are TRBV19 and TRBJ2-1; TRBD2 could be the D gene, as 6 bases match. This receptor was obtained from a man aged 35-49 years with active or convalescent COVID-19. Sequencing input: peripheral blood. The DNA sequence follows: TGTGCCAGTAGTATATGGGGGGTTTCCGAGGCGGCAAGCTCCTACAATGAGCAGTTCTTC. This encodes CASSIWGVSEAASSYNEQFF.